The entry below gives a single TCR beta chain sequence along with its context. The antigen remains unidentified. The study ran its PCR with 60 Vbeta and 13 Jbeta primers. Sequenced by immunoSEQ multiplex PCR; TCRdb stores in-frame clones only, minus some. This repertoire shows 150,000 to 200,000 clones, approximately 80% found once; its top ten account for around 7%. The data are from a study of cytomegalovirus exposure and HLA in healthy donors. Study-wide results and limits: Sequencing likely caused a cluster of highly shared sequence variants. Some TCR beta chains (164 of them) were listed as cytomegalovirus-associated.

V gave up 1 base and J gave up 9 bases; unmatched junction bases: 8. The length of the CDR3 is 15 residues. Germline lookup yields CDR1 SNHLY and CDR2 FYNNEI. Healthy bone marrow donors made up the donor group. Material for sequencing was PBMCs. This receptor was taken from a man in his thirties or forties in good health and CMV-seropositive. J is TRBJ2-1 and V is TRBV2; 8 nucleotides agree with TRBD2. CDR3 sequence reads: CASSEVAGKVGEQFF. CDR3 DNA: TGTGCCAGCAGTGAAGTAGCGGGAAAAGTAGGTGAGCAGTTCTTC. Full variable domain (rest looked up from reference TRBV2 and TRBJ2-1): EPEVTQTPSHQVTQMGQEVILRCVPISNHLYFYWYRQILGQKVEFLVSFYNNEISEKSEIFDDQFSVERPDGSNFTLKIRSTKLEDSAMYFCASSEVAGKVGEQFFGPGTRLTVL.